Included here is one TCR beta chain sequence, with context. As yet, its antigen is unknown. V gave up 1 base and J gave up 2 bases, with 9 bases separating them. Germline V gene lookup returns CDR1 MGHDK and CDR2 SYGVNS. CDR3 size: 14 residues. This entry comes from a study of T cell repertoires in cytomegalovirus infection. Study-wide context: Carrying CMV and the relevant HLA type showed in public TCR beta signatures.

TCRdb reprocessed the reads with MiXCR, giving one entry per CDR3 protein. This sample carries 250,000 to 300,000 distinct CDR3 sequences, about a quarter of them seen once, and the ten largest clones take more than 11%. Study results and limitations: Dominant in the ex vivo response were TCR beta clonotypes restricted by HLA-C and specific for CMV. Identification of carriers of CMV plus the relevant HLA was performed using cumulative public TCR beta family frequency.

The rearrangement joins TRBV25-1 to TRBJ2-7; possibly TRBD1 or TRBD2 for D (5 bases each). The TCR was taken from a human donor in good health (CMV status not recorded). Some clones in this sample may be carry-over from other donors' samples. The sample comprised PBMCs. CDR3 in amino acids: CASSEWDEPYEQYF. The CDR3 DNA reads TGTGCCAGCAGTGAATGGGACGAACCCTACGAGCAGTACTTC.